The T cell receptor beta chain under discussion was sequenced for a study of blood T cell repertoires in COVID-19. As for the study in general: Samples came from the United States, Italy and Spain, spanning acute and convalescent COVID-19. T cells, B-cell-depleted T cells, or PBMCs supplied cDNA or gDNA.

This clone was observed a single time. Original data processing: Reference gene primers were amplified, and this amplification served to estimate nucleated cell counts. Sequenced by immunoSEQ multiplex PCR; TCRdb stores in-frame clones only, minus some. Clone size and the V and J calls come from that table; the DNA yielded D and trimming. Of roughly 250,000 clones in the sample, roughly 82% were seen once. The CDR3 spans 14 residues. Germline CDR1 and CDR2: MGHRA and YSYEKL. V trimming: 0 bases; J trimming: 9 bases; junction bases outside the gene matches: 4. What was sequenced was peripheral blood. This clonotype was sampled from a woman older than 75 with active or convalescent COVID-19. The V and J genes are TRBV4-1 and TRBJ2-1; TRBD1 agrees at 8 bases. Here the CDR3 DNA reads TGCGCCAGCAGCCAAGACCAGGGGGCGGGTGAGCAGTTCTTC. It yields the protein CASSQDQGAGEQFF.